A selection of T cell receptor beta chains follows, all from one sample in a study of siplizumab effects on memory and regulatory T cells. Profiled with immunoSEQ multiplex PCR; TCRdb holds only in-frame clones, not every one. Among about 110,000 clones listed, roughly 89% were seen once. The sequenced sample consisted of CD4+ T cells sorted from blood. The receptors stem from a human donor in good health. Both conserved end residues are part of each CDR3. A D gene is named only where the DNA matches it firmly. Only some rows state a clone size, as once, few, many or a class for expanded clones.

V	size	J	D	DNA	CDR3
TRBV29-1	.	TRBJ1-1	.	TGCAGCGGGGGACAAGGATTTTTAGTTGGCACTGAAGCTTTCTTT	CSGGQGFLVGTEAFF
TRBV11-2	.	TRBJ2-5	.	TGTGCCAGCAGCTTGGGGTCTTACCCGAGGGAGACCCAGTACTTC	CASSLGSYPRETQYF
TRBV19	.	TRBJ2-1	TRBD2	TGTGCCAGTAGGCCGGGGACTAGGGATTTTTTTGAGCAGTTCTTC	CASRPGTRDFFEQFF
TRBV25-1	.	TRBJ1-1	.	TGTGCCAGCAGTGTCGACAGTAGCCAATCTGAAGCTTTCTTT	CASSVDSSQSEAFF
TRBV5-6	.	TRBJ1-1	TRBD1	TGTGCCAGCAGCTTGAAGTTGTCCGGGACAGGGGACACTGAAGCTTTCTTT	CASSLKLSGTGDTEAFF
TRBV5-4	.	TRBJ1-2	TRBD1	TGTGCCAGCAGCCCCTCGTCAGGGGGCACCTATGGCTACACCTTC	CASSPSSGGTYGYTF
TRBV6-5	.	TRBJ1-2	.	TGTGCCAGCGCAGCAGGGGATCGTAGCTATGGCTACACCTTC	CASAAGDRSYGYTF
TRBV19	.	TRBJ2-1	TRBD2	TGTGCCAGTACCGCTAGCGGGGGGCGCTCCTACAATGAGCAGTTCTTC	CASTASGGRSYNEQFF
TRBV11-2	.	TRBJ2-7	.	TGTGCCAGCAGGACTTTGGGTGGCAGAACTAACTACGAGCAGTACTTC	CASRTLGGRTNYEQYF
TRBV6-5	.	TRBJ1-2	TRBD1	TGTGCCAGCAGTTACTCGAAGGCAGGGGGGAACTATGGCTACACCTTC	CASSYSKAGGNYGYTF
TRBV5-1	.	TRBJ1-3	.	TGCGCCAGCAGCTTGATGCCGGTCTCTGGAAACACCATATATTTT	CASSLMPVSGNTIYF
TRBV9	.	TRBJ1-4	.	TGTGCCAGCAGCGTAAGGCCCCTCGGGCAGACTAATGAAAAACTGTTTTTT	CASSVRPLGQTNEKLFF
TRBV15	.	TRBJ1-5	TRBD1	TGTGCCACCAGCGGGACAGGGCGCAATCAGCCCCAGCATTTT	CATSGTGRNQPQHF
TRBV19	.	TRBJ2-1	TRBD2	TGTGCCAGTAGTCTAGCGGTACCCTCCTACAATGAGCAGTTCTTC	CASSLAVPSYNEQFF
TRBV5-4	.	TRBJ2-5	TRBD2	TGTGCCAGCAGCTTGTCGCTAGCGGGAGGAGAGACCCAGTACTTC	CASSLSLAGGETQYF
TRBV10-3	few	TRBJ1-1	.	TGTGCCATCAGTGTTTCGGGACAGAACACTGAAGCTTTCTTT	CAISVSGQNTEAFF
TRBV5-8	.	TRBJ1-2	.	TGTGCCAGCAGCTGGGAGGGTCCAGGAAGATACGGCTACACCTTC	CASSWEGPGRYGYTF
TRBV6-1	.	TRBJ1-5	.	TGTGCCAGCAGTGAATATTATGGCAATCAGCCCCAGCATTTT	CASSEYYGNQPQHF
TRBV12-5	once	TRBJ1-3	TRBD1	TGTGCTAGTGGTTCGGGACAGATGGACACCATATATTTT	CASGSGQMDTIYF
TRBV30	once	TRBJ2-1	.	TGTGCCTGGAGTGTACCCTATTCTGAGCAGTTCTTC	CAWSVPYSEQFF
TRBV6-5	.	TRBJ2-4	.	TGTGCCAGCAGTTACCGGGCAGGGTTAACCAAAAACATTCAGTACTTC	CASSYRAGLTKNIQYF
TRBV7-8	.	TRBJ2-5	TRBD2	TGTGCCAGCAGCTTATCTCCACTAGCGGGGGGGGGCCTAGAGACCCAGTACTTC	CASSLSPLAGGGLETQYF
TRBV4-2	.	TRBJ2-2	.	TGTGCCAGCAGCCCGCCCTCAACCGGGGAGCTGTTTTTT	CASSPPSTGELFF
TRBV18	.	TRBJ1-1	.	TGTGCCAGCTCACGGACCGACAGCTCCGAAGCTTTCTTT	CASSRTDSSEAFF
TRBV7-2	.	TRBJ2-3	.	TGTGCCAGCAGCTTTGACCGGGGTACAGATACGCAGTATTTT	CASSFDRGTDTQYF
TRBV5-5	.	TRBJ1-2	TRBD1	TGTGCCAGCAGCATCCAACCTGGACAGGGCTATGGCTACACCTTC	CASSIQPGQGYGYTF
TRBV18	.	TRBJ2-2	TRBD1	TGTGCCAGCTCACCTCCCGGGACAGGGGCGTTTCTCGGGGAGCTGTTTTTT	CASSPPGTGAFLGELFF
TRBV10-2	.	TRBJ2-6	.	TGCGCCAGCGGGCGTTCTGGGGCCAACGTCCTGACTTTC	CASGRSGANVLTF
TRBV5-1	.	TRBJ2-2	.	TGCGCCAGCAGCTTGGACCCACTATCGGCCGGGGAGCTGTTTTTT	CASSLDPLSAGELFF
TRBV6-5	.	TRBJ1-1	.	TGTGCCAGCAGTTACCGAGGACAGAACACTGAAGCTTTCTTT	CASSYRGQNTEAFF
TRBV30	.	TRBJ1-6	.	TGTGCCTGGGCCAGGGTTGACAATTCACCCCTCCACTTT	CAWARVDNSPLHF
TRBV5-1	.	TRBJ2-3	TRBD2	TGCGCCAGCAGCTTGTTTGCTAGCGGGAGGGCAGATACGCAGTATTTT	CASSLFASGRADTQYF
TRBV18	.	TRBJ2-5	.	TGTGCCAGCTCACAACGGGACGAGACCCAGTACTTC	CASSQRDETQYF
TRBV27	.	TRBJ2-5	.	TGTGCCAGCAGGCACGGATCCCAAGAGACCCAGTACTTC	CASRHGSQETQYF
TRBV21-1	.	TRBJ2-7	.	TGTGCCAGCAGCAGCCTAATAACTAGGCTAGCGGGAGGGCCGGTGTCCTACGAGCAGTACTTC	CASSSLITRLAGGPVSYEQYF
TRBV5-6	.	TRBJ2-3	TRBD2	TGTGCCAGCAGCCCCGTTGGCGGGAGGGCCGGAGATACGCAGTATTTT	CASSPVGGRAGDTQYF
TRBV2	.	TRBJ2-7	.	TGTGCCAGCTTCCGGCGACTCGAGCAGTACTTC	CASFRRLEQYF
TRBV29-1	.	TRBJ2-1	TRBD2	TGCAGCGTTTCACCCCCGGGACTAGCGGGAGGGAATCCGCAGTTCTTC	CSVSPPGLAGGNPQFF
TRBV6-1	.	TRBJ2-4	.	TGTGCCAGCAGTGAAGGACTCACGGACCCGTACTTC	CASSEGLTDPYF
TRBV6-5	.	TRBJ1-1	.	TGTGCCAGCAGTCAGACTGGCTGGAACACTGAAGCTTTCTTT	CASSQTGWNTEAFF
TRBV7-9	few	TRBJ1-2	.	TGTGCCAGCGGTCGGGACCTTAACTATGGCTACACCTTC	CASGRDLNYGYTF
TRBV9	.	TRBJ2-5	TRBD1	TGTGCCAGCAGCGCTGGGACAGGGTCAGAGACCCAGTACTTC	CASSAGTGSETQYF
TRBV4-1	.	TRBJ2-1	.	TGCGCCAGCAGCCAAGAAGGCTACGGATCCTACAATGAGCAGTTCTTC	CASSQEGYGSYNEQFF
TRBV5-1	.	TRBJ2-7	TRBD1	TGCGCCAGCAGGGGGTCGACAGGGAAAGCCTACGAGCAGTACTTC	CASRGSTGKAYEQYF
TRBV5-4	once	TRBJ2-5	TRBD2	TGTGCCAGCAGCCGGGGACTAGCGGGGCCCCAGGGGGAGACCCAGTACTTC	CASSRGLAGPQGETQYF
TRBV6-5	.	TRBJ2-5	.	TGTGCCAGCAGCATAGCGGATCAAGAGACCCAGTACTTC	CASSIADQETQYF
TRBV5-1	.	TRBJ2-5	.	TGCGCCAGCAGCTTTGGGATGACAGCCCAGTACTTC	CASSFGMTAQYF
TRBV7-9	.	TRBJ2-2	TRBD1	TGTGCCAGCAGCTTAGCAGGGGGCCCCGGGGAGCTGTTTTTT	CASSLAGGPGELFF
TRBV4-2	.	TRBJ2-5	TRBD2	TGTGCCAGCAGCCAAGATACCCAGCGGGGGCAAGAGACCCAGTACTTC	CASSQDTQRGQETQYF
TRBV6-1	.	TRBJ2-1	TRBD2	TGTGCCAGCAGTGAAAGTCTGAGCGGGGGGGCCCGAAATGAGCAGTTCTTC	CASSESLSGGARNEQFF
TRBV6-5	.	TRBJ1-6	.	TGTGCCAGCAGTCGTCTGTTACAGGGTCCCTCACCCCTCCACTTT	CASSRLLQGPSPLHF
TRBV2	.	TRBJ1-5	.	TGTGCCAGCATCGGGGAGATCAATCAGCCCCAGCATTTT	CASIGEINQPQHF
TRBV7-8	.	TRBJ1-2	TRBD1	TGTGCCAGCAGCTTAGGGGGACAGGGTTGGTTTGCTGGCTACACCTTC	CASSLGGQGWFAGYTF
TRBV7-8	.	TRBJ2-6	.	TGTGCCAGCAGCTCCGGACAGTTTCCCTCTGGGGCCAACGTCCTGACTTTC	CASSSGQFPSGANVLTF
TRBV6-5	few	TRBJ1-2	.	TGTGCCAGCAGTTACGACGGGGACGGCTACACCTTC	CASSYDGDGYTF
TRBV21-1	.	TRBJ1-6	.	TGTGCCAGCAGCAAATTGGAAGTGGTTAAAAATAATTCACCCCTCCACTTT	CASSKLEVVKNNSPLHF
TRBV5-1	.	TRBJ2-3	TRBD2	TGCGCCAGCAGCTTGGGTACTAGCGGGATGTCAGATACGCAGTATTTT	CASSLGTSGMSDTQYF
TRBV19	.	TRBJ1-1	.	TGTGCCAGTAGTACCAGGGGCCGGGCGGGTGACGGTGACACTGAAGCTTTCTTT	CASSTRGRAGDGDTEAFF
TRBV6-6	.	TRBJ2-7	TRBD1	TGTGCCAGCAGTTCTCTCCCGGGACAGGGTCCCGACGAGCAGTACTTC	CASSSLPGQGPDEQYF